This TCR beta chain emerged from a study of tumor and adjacent non-tumor tissue in lung cancer. About the study: Around 4.4 million productive TCRbeta reads were obtained per sample on average.

Study-level findings and limits: Tumor repertoires had a smaller top 100 clone share than normal lung. Tumor tissue had significantly higher TCR diversity than normal lung.

RNA was extracted from bulk tissue without any cell sorting. More than 3 cm separated this lung sample from the edge of the tumor. A modified ARM-PCR protocol with three rounds of nested PCR amplified TCRbeta. One entry per CDR3 protein results from TCRdb running MiXCR on the multiplex PCR reads. The sample contains 60,000 to 100,000 distinct CDR3 sequences, approximately 82% of which appear only once. About this clonotype: Its antigen is not known. A read error may be the cause here, since a much bigger clone is one base away.

Germline V gives CDR1 GTSNPN, CDR2 SVGIG (reference sequence). V lost 1 base and J lost 7, with 14 bases in between. There are 15 residues in the CDR3. Sequencing was done on a sample of distant non-tumor lung tissue. The chain is built from TRBV30 and TRBJ1-6; D is ambiguous. The receptor was derived from a man in his 70s with non-small cell lung cancer. CDR3 residues: CAWSDPGSWNSPLHF. In DNA form, the CDR3 reads TGTGCCTGGAGTGATCCGGGATCCTGGAATTCACCCCTCCACTTT.